The present entry profiles one TCR beta chain with its context. The sample originates from a study of T-cell memory formation after mild COVID-19. 5'RACE primed from the constant segment yielded TCR alpha and TCR beta cDNA libraries bearing sample barcodes and UMIs. TCRdb ran MiXCR on the 5' RACE reads and lists one entry per CDR3 protein. The sample has about 560,000 distinct CDR3 sequences, 17% seen once. CDR1 is KGHSH, CDR2 LQKENI, per germline. V lost 5 bases, J lost 6 bases, and 5 bases lay in between. The CDR3 covers 12 residues. This TCR was sampled from an adult woman who had mild COVID-19 (a few samples of this study predate the infection). Cell type and time point are not known. The sequencing input was PBMCs or a T cell subset sorted from them (not recorded which). The V gene is TRBV18, the J gene TRBJ2-6; D gene ambiguous. In DNA form, the CDR3 reads TGTGCCAGCTCAGGAGAGGCCAACGTCCTGACTTTC. It is translated as CASSGEANVLTF. The full variable domain, its missing parts supplied by reference TRBV18 and TRBJ2-6, is NAGVMQNPRHLVRRRGQEARLRCSPMKGHSHVYWYRQLPEEGLKFMVYLQKENIIDESGMPKERFSAEFPKEGPSILRIQQVVRGDSAAYFCASSGEANVLTFGAGSRLTVL.